This T cell receptor beta chain was captured by sequencing in a study of T cells after yellow fever vaccination. This clonotype was counted between two and nine times. Its antigen is unidentified. Production of TCR cDNA was by 5'RACE template switching, which also added a universal primer site and UMIs. MiXCR, run by TCRdb on the 5' RACE reads, gives a single entry per CDR3 protein. Here the sample spans more than 250,000 distinct CDR3 sequences, around 6.8% being singletons. This CDR3 contains 14 residues. In germline, CDR1 is MDHEN, CDR2 SYDVKM. The V end lost 6 bases, the J end lost 0 bases, and 9 bases lay between the germline ends. Overall study results and limits: From the bulk population, abundant clonotypes could contaminate and appear within FACS-sorted repertoires. It was a weaker secondary response, yet one that peaked faster, at day 5 versus 15.

The receptor's source is a man aged 18 to 29 who received the YFV17D yellow fever vaccine. The sample was PBMCs, taken roughly 46 days after the first yellow fever vaccination. This sequence joins TRBV28 and TRBJ1-5; D remains unclear. The chain's CDR3 is CASRKLDSNQPQHF. In nucleotides, the CDR3 is TGTGCCAGCAGGAAGCTAGATAGCAATCAGCCCCAGCATTTT.